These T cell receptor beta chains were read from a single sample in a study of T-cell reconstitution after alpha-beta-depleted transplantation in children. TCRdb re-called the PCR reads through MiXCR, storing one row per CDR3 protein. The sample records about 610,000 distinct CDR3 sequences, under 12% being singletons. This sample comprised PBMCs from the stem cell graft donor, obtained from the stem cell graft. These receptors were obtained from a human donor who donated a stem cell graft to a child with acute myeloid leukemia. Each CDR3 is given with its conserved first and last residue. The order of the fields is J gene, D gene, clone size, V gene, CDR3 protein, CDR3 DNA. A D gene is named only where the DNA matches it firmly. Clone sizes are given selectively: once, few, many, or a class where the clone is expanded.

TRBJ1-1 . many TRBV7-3 CASSFTGYTEAFF TGTGCCAGCAGTTTTACAGGGTACACTGAAGCTTTCTTT
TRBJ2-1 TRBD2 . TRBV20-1 CSASLVAGVPNEQFF TGCAGTGCTAGCTTAGTAGCGGGAGTTCCCAATGAGCAGTTCTTC
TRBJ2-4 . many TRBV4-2 CASSHGILGNIQYF TGTGCCAGCAGCCACGGGATATTAGGAAACATTCAGTACTTC
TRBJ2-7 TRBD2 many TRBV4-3 CASSQDRSGKIYEQYF TGCGCCAGCAGCCAAGATAGGAGCGGGAAGATTTACGAGCAGTACTTC
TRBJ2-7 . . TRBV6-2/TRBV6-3 CASQLSGTYEQYF TGTGCCAGCCAATTATCGGGGACCTACGAGCAGTACTTC
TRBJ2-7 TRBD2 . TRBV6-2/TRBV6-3 CASSSPREGHEQYF TGTGCCAGCAGTTCCCCGCGGGAGGGCCACGAGCAGTACTTC
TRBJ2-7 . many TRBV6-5 CASSPIQGSSYEQYF TGTGCCAGCAGCCCGATTCAGGGAAGCTCCTACGAGCAGTACTTC
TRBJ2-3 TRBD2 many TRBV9 CASSVPSGSTDTQYF TGTGCCAGCAGCGTACCTAGCGGGTCCACAGATACGCAGTATTTT
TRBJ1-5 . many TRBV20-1 CSASGLRIGPQHF TGCAGTGCTAGCGGGCTGCGGATCGGGCCCCAGCATTTT
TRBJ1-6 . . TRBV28 CASTPNIDNSPLHF TGTGCCAGCACCCCAAACATAGATAATTCACCCCTCCACTTT
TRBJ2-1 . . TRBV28 CASSLGGATLYNEQFF TGTGCCAGCAGTTTAGGAGGGGCCACTCTCTACAATGAGCAGTTCTTC
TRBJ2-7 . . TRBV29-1 CSVEDKGSPYGQYF TGCAGCGTTGAAGATAAAGGGTCGCCCTACGGGCAGTACTTC
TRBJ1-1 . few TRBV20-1 CSAGDDSGRTEAFF TGCAGTGCTGGGGATGACAGTGGTCGTACTGAAGCTTTCTTT
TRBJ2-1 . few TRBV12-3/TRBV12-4 CASRGTGPYNEQFF TGTGCCAGCAGGGGGACTGGCCCCTACAATGAGCAGTTCTTC
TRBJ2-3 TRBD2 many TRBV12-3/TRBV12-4 CASSLAGRGLAARRGTDTQYF TGTGCCAGCAGTTTAGCGGGGAGGGGACTAGCGGCGAGAAGGGGCACAGATACGCAGTATTTT
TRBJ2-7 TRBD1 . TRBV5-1 CASSLGTGVHEQYF TGCGCCAGCAGCTTGGGGACAGGGGTTCACGAGCAGTACTTC
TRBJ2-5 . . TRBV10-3 CAIRVQGQETQYF TGTGCCATCAGGGTCCAGGGCCAAGAGACCCAGTACTTC
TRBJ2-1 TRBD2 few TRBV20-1 CSARWMASGRGYNEQFF TGCAGTGCTAGATGGATGGCTAGCGGGAGAGGCTACAATGAGCAGTTCTTC
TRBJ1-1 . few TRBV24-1 CATVLDKPNTEAFF TGTGCCACCGTGTTAGACAAACCGAACACTGAAGCTTTCTTT
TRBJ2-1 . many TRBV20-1 CSARDGQRGNEQFF TGCAGTGCTAGAGATGGACAGCGGGGCAATGAGCAGTTCTTC
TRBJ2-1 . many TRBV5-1 CASSFAGSGSSYNEQFF TGCGCCAGCAGCTTCGCCGGTAGCGGTAGCTCCTACAATGAGCAGTTCTTC
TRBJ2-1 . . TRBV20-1 CSASEDRSDEQFF TGCAGTGCTAGTGAGGATCGTAGTGATGAGCAGTTCTTC
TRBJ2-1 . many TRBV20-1 CSALNIGTYNEQFF TGCAGTGCTCTCAATATCGGGACCTACAATGAGCAGTTCTTC
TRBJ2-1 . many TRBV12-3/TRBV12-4 CASSERVYDNEQFF TGTGCCAGCAGCGAGAGGGTCTATGACAATGAGCAGTTCTTC